These 15 T cell receptor beta chains came from one sample sequenced in a study of OX40 agonist ivuxolimab in advanced cancers. Clones were read by immunoSEQ multiplex PCR, and TCRdb kept only the in-frame ones, dropping some. Altogether around 94,000 clones are present, roughly 91% being singletons, with the ten largest covering 0.31%. The sample in question was CD4+ or CD8+ T cells sorted from blood, obtained in a trial of the OX40 agonist ivuxolimab. Every receptor here comes from an adult with an advanced solid tumor such as melanoma, head and neck, liver or kidney cancer.

The chain combines TRBV4-3 with TRBJ1-1; D remains unclear. Trimming pared 1 base from V and 5 bases from J, leaving 5 bases between. Germline CDR1 and CDR2: LGHNA and YSLEER. This CDR3 has 12 amino acids. The CDR3 coding sequence is TGCGCCAGCAGCCAAGGGAGGACTGAAGCTTTCTTT. Amino acids: CASSQGRTEAFF.

The rearrangement links TRBV7-9 to TRBJ2-1; perhaps TRBD2 as D (6 bases). The CDR3 contains 17 residues. The V and J ends lost 4 bases and 4 bases respectively, with 20 bases between them. CDR1 is SEHNR, CDR2 FQNEAQ, per germline (reference sequence). CDR3 residues: CASSYGGVWVGYNEQFF. Written as DNA, the CDR3 is TGTGCCAGCAGCTACGGGGGTGTGTGGGTTGGGTACAATGAGCAGTTCTTC. Looking up the rest from reference TRBV7-9 and TRBJ2-1 gives the full variable domain: DTGVSQNPRHKITKRGQNVTFRCDPISEHNRLYWYRQTLGQGPEFLTYFQNEAQLEKSRLLSDRFSAERPKGSFSTLEIQRTEQGDSAMYLCASSYGGVWVGYNEQFFGPGTRLTVL.

The V and J genes are TRBV6-6 and TRBJ2-7; maybe TRBD1 (5 bases). CDR1 is MNHNY and CDR2 is SVGAGI in the germline V gene (reference sequence). The CDR3 spans 12 residues. Deletions cut 6 bases from V and 6 bases from J, with 12 bases between. In DNA form, the CDR3 reads TGTGCCAGCAGCCCCACAGGCTCCGAGCAGTACTTC. It specifies CASSPTGSEQYF.

The chain couples TRBV5-1 to TRBJ1-1; a possible D gene is TRBD1 (5 bases). This CDR3 contains 16 residues. V lost 0 bases, J lost 4 bases, and 16 bases lay in between. Germline lookup yields CDR1 SGHRS and CDR2 YFSETQ. The CDR3 protein is CASSLVGREGTTEAFF. DNA for the CDR3: TGCGCCAGCAGCTTGGTCGGCCGGGAGGGGACCACTGAAGCTTTCTTT.

V usage is TRBV7-9 and J usage is TRBJ1-4; unclear D gene. This CDR3 has 11 amino acids. Trimming took 6 bases from V and 5 from J, leaving 4 bases between them. Germline V gene lookup returns CDR1 SEHNR and CDR2 FQNEAQ (reference sequence). The CDR3 spells CASRKNEKLFF. The CDR3 nucleotides read TGTGCCAGCAGGAAGAATGAAAAACTGTTTTTT. The complete variable domain, with remaining parts taken from reference TRBV7-9 and TRBJ1-4, reads DTGVSQNPRHKITKRGQNVTFRCDPISEHNRLYWYRQTLGQGPEFLTYFQNEAQLEKSRLLSDRFSAERPKGSFSTLEIQRTEQGDSAMYLCASRKNEKLFFGSGTQLSVL.

The V and J genes are TRBV9 and TRBJ1-3, with D unclear. Trimming shortened V by 0 bases and J by 0 bases, and 10 bases separated the two germline ends. The CDR3 spans 16 residues. Per the germline V gene, CDR1 is SGDLS and CDR2 is YYNGEE. CDR3 sequence: CASSVGSFNSGNTIYF. The DNA of the CDR3 is TGTGCCAGCAGCGTAGGGTCTTTCAACTCTGGAAACACCATATATTTT.

The CDR3 nucleotides read TGTGCCAGCAGCTTAAGATATGGGGCCGGGGAGCTGTTTTTT. Residues: CASSLRYGAGELFF. The rearrangement joins TRBV11-3 to TRBJ2-2; D gene unclear. The germline CDR1 and CDR2 sequences are SGHNT and YENEEA. The V and J ends lost 2 bases and 6 bases respectively, with 10 bases between them. The CDR3 runs to 14 residues.

The chain employs TRBV15 and TRBJ1-5, with TRBD1 matching 10 bases. This CDR3 has 13 residues. After removal of 8 bases from V and 7 bases from J, the junction contained 5 bases not matched to a gene. Germline loops: CDR1 LNHNV, CDR2 YYDKDF (reference sequence). Written as DNA, the CDR3 is TGTGCCACCGCGACAGGGGGCAGACAGCCCCAGCATTTT. Protein product: CATATGGRQPQHF.

This clone came up once. This sequence joins TRBV30 and TRBJ2-5; 12 bases fit TRBD1. The CDR3 is 15 residues long. The V and J ends lost 2 bases and 5 bases, in that order; junction bases with no gene match: 6. CDR1 and CDR2 (germline): GTSNPN, SVGIG (reference sequence). CDR3 in DNA: TGTGCCTGGAGTCAGGGCGGGACAGGGGGCGAGACCCAGTACTTC. Translated, it gives CAWSQGGTGGETQYF. Based on the CDR3 plus reference TRBV30 and TRBJ2-5, the full variable domain is SQTIHQWPATLVQPVGSPLSLECTVEGTSNPNLYWYRQAAGRGLQLLFYSVGIGQISSEVPQNLSASRPQDRQFILSSKKLLLSDSGFYLCAWSQGGTGGETQYFGPGTRLLVL.

This chain uses TRBV18 with TRBJ2-2, with D unresolved. V was shortened by 2 bases and J by 4 bases, with 14 bases between the two germline ends. Germline assignment: CDR1 KGHSH and CDR2 LQKENI. The CDR3 contains 16 residues. In nucleotides, the CDR3 is TGTGCCAGCTCACCAGTCGAGCTAGAGTCCACCGGGGAGCTGTTTTTT. It encodes CASSPVELESTGELFF.

The sample holds a few counts of this clone. The rearrangement links TRBV5-1 to TRBJ1-2, with D unclear. Looked up from germline, CDR1 is SGHRS and CDR2 is YFSETQ. There are 13 residues in the CDR3. Between the trimmed V and J ends, which lost 7 bases and 7 bases, there was a span of 17 bases. The CDR3 spells CASGGGGRGGYTF. Written as DNA, the CDR3 is TGCGCCAGCGGTGGTGGAGGGCGCGGTGGCTACACCTTC.

The chain couples TRBV9 to TRBJ2-3; 7 positions match TRBD2. V lost 1 base to trimming and J lost 5 bases; unmatched junction nucleotides: 4. Germline values: CDR1 SGDLS, CDR2 YYNGEE. The CDR3 length is 14 residues. DNA for the CDR3: TGTGCCAGCAGCGTACTAGCGGCTAGAGATACGCAGTATTTT. Protein: CASSVLAARDTQYF.

V usage is TRBV11-2 and J usage is TRBJ2-3; TRBD2 agrees at 8 bases. The CDR3 has 15 residues. Germline V gene sequence: CDR1 SGHAT, CDR2 FQNNGV. J lost 5 bases, V lost 0 bases, and 4 bases had no gene match. CDR3 residues: CASSLDGGAKDTQYF. CDR3 nucleotide sequence: TGTGCCAGCAGCTTAGACGGGGGGGCCAAAGATACGCAGTATTTT.

This clone was seen just once. V is TRBV9 and J is TRBJ2-1, with 8 positions matching TRBD2. Per the germline V gene, CDR1 is SGDLS and CDR2 is YYNGEE. The CDR3 consists of 14 residues. The ends lost 4 bases at V and 9 bases at J; junction bases unmatched: 9. CDR3 nucleotide sequence: TGTGCCAGCAGCCCCAGCGGCCTAGCGGGTGAGCAGTTCTTC. Its protein is CASSPSGLAGEQFF.

J is TRBJ1-1 and V is TRBV7-2; D uncertain. The CDR3 has 14 residues. CDR1 SGHTA and CDR2 FQGNSA come from the germline V gene. V gave up 2 bases and J gave up 1 base, with 8 bases separating them. The CDR3 DNA sequence: TGTGCCAGCAGCTTATTAGTGACGAACACTGAAGCTTTCTTT. Translated, it gives CASSLLVTNTEAFF.